This T cell receptor (beta chain) is drawn from a study of beta chain features in type 1 diabetes. CDR1 and CDR2 (germline): SGHVS, FNYEAQ. Trimming pared 5 bases from V and 1 base from J, leaving 12 bases between. The CDR3 consists of 14 residues. Expressed TCRB transcripts were sequenced, since all the RNA that had been isolated was reverse transcribed. The data were produced by immunoSEQ multiplex PCR, yet TCRdb's version contains in-frame clones alone and is incomplete. Of over 100,000 clones in the sample, 40% were seen once. General observations from the study: Among patients, naive, central memory and Treg TCRB repertoires appeared more similar than among healthy donors.

In regard to this clone: The antigen remains undetermined.

Sequenced material: stem cell memory CD4+ T cells from blood. The sequence was collected from a woman in her late teens or twenties in good health. The genes are TRBV7-6 and TRBJ2-7; D unresolved. The CDR3 is CASSLRRGSYEQYF. CDR3 sequence (DNA): TGTGCCAGCAGCCTGAGGCGCGGATCCTACGAGCAGTACTTC.